These 20 T cell receptor beta chains originate from one sample sequenced in a study of blood T cell repertoires in COVID-19. Profiling relied on immunoSEQ multiplex PCR, and the TCRdb table lists in-frame clones only, not all of them. This table holds some 130,000 clones, around three quarters found once. The sequencing sample was made of peripheral blood. The receptor source for this set is a woman aged 80 or over with acute or convalescent COVID-19.

The chain is built from TRBV11-3 and TRBJ2-7, with TRBD1 identical over 8 bases. This CDR3 has 12 amino acids. Germline CDR1 and CDR2: SGHNT and YENEEA. The trim removed 5 bases at V and 6 bases at J, leaving 3 bases unmatched. The CDR3 DNA is TGTGCCAGCAGCACAGGACAGGGCGAGCAGTACTTC. Translation: CASSTGQGEQYF.

The chain is built from TRBV5-4 and TRBJ2-1; weak D call: TRBD2 (6 bases). This CDR3 comprises 15 residues. V shed 0 bases and J shed 2 bases, with 9 bases lying between them. Per the germline V gene, CDR1 is SGHNT and CDR2 is YYREEE (reference sequence). CDR3 sequence: CASSLESGAYNEQFF. In DNA, the CDR3 is TGTGCCAGCAGCTTGGAATCGGGAGCCTACAATGAGCAGTTCTTC.

As regards this clone: The junction and the germline gene differ at one end; a read error may be behind it. The chain has TRBV7-7 and TRBJ2-1; D uncertain. Looked up from germline, CDR1 is SSHAT and CDR2 is FNYEAQ (reference sequence). The CDR3 covers 15 residues. CDR3 DNA sequence: TGTGCTAGCAGCCCTCACTTTACCTCCTACAATGAGCAGTTCTTC. Residues: CASSPHFTSYNEQFF.

This rearrangement joins TRBV5-4 to TRBJ1-6; 9 bases match TRBD1. J gave up 9 bases and V 4 bases, and 8 bases lay outside the gene matches. The CDR3 is 15 residues long. The V gene's germline CDR1 is SGHNT and CDR2 YYREEE (reference sequence). Here the CDR3 DNA reads TGTGCCAGCAGCCCTATGACAGGGGGATCTTCACCCCTCCACTTT. Protein: CASSPMTGGSSPLHF. The whole variable domain, remainder taken from reference TRBV5-4 and TRBJ1-6, is ETGVTQSPTHLIKTRGQQVTLRCSSQSGHNTVSWYQQALGQGPQFIFQYYREEENGRGNFPPRFSGLQFPNYSSELNVNALELDDSALYLCASSPMTGGSSPLHFGNGTRLTVT.

The chain couples TRBV27 to TRBJ1-2; no definite D call. V dropped 4 bases and J dropped 8 bases, with 14 bases sitting between them. CDR1 is MNHEY, CDR2 SMNVEV, per germline (reference sequence). The CDR3 totals 13 residues. CDR3 nucleotides: TGTGCCAGCAGTTATGGGCCCCCGTCGGGCTACACCTTC. Translated: CASSYGPPSGYTF.

This chain links TRBV18 with TRBJ1-1; D is unclear. Germline values: CDR1 KGHSH, CDR2 LQKENI. Trimming shortened V by 3 bases and J by 3 bases, and 14 bases separated the two germline ends. The CDR3 runs to 15 residues. The CDR3 DNA reads TGTGCCAGCTCACCTGCGTCTCGGAGGGACACTGAAGCTTTCTTT. The encoded protein is CASSPASRRDTEAFF.

The chain joins TRBV5-1 to TRBJ2-1; D remains unclear. The CDR3 contains 13 residues. Germline values: CDR1 SGHRS, CDR2 YFSETQ. V lost 4 bases and J 0 bases, leaving 5 bases between the germline ends. The CDR3 bases are TGCGCCAGCAGCGATAGCTCCTACAATGAGCAGTTCTTC. Residues: CASSDSSYNEQFF.

This clone turned up a few times. This chain connects TRBV7-2 to TRBJ2-5; 13 nucleotides line up with TRBD2. In germline, CDR1 is SGHTA, CDR2 FQGNSA. This CDR3 has 14 residues. Unmatched junction bases numbered 2, after V lost 6 bases and J lost 4 bases. CDR3 DNA sequence: TGTGCCAGCAGACTAGCGGGGGGGCGAGAGACCCAGTACTTC. Encoded protein: CASRLAGGRETQYF.

The CDR3 sequence is CASALGQGDYEQYF. The CDR3 DNA follows: TGTGCCAGCGCCCTGGGGCAGGGTGACTACGAGCAGTACTTC. V usage is TRBV9 and J usage is TRBJ2-7, with D perhaps matching TRBD1 (5 bases). The CDR3 consists of 14 residues. V was clipped by 7 bases and J by 3 bases, with 17 bases between them. Germline V gene data show CDR1 as SGDLS and CDR2 as YYNGEE.

Only a few counts were recorded for this clone. The DNA for the CDR3 is TGCGCCAGCAGCTTGGTTCGGGGGTATGATAGGGACACTGAAGCTTTCTTT. Its protein product is CASSLVRGYDRDTEAFF. The V and J genes are TRBV5-1 and TRBJ1-1, with a possible D match to TRBD1 (5 bases). Germline V gene data show CDR1 as SGHRS and CDR2 as YFSETQ. Between the trimmed V and J ends, which lost 0 bases and 3 bases, there was a span of 18 bases. The CDR3 sequence is 17 residues long.

CDR3 region: CASSLRQGVNSNQPQHF. The CDR3 coding sequence is TGTGCCAGCAGCCTACGGCAGGGGGTTAATAGCAATCAGCCCCAGCATTTT. This rearrangement joins TRBV4-2 to TRBJ1-5, with TRBD1 matching over 7 bases. CDR3 length: 17 residues. J gave up 0 bases and V 4 bases, and 9 bases lay outside the gene matches. Per the germline V gene, CDR1 is LGHNA and CDR2 is YNFKEQ.

This chain uses TRBV9 with TRBJ1-1, with D hard to call. CDR1 is SGDLS and CDR2 is YYNGEE in the germline V gene. V lost 6 bases to trimming and J lost 2 bases, with 14 bases between them. The CDR3 covers 14 residues. The CDR3 nucleotides are TGTGCCAGCACGGAAGCCGGACTCAACACTGAAGCTTTCTTT. Protein: CASTEAGLNTEAFF.

The rearrangement links TRBV29-1 to TRBJ1-1; 8 bases map to TRBD1. This CDR3 has 12 amino acids. V lost 8 bases and J lost 3; bases outside the gene matches: 5. Germline lookup yields CDR1 SQVTM and CDR2 ANQGSEA. In DNA form, the CDR3 reads TGCAGCACGCAACAGGGGGACACTGAAGCTTTCTTT. As protein: CSTQQGDTEAFF.

This clone was counted a few times. The V and J genes are TRBV30 and TRBJ2-3, with 9 bases lining up with TRBD1. The CDR3 is made up of 15 amino acids. From germline, CDR1 is GTSNPN and CDR2 SVGIG (reference sequence). Losses at the gene ends were 3 bases for V and 3 bases for J; bases not matched to a gene: 7. CDR3 sequence reads: CAWSGGTGRTDTQYF. The CDR3 region has the DNA TGTGCCTGGAGCGGTGGGACAGGGCGGACAGATACGCAGTATTTT.

The rearrangement joins TRBV6-5 to TRBJ2-1; 7 bases fit TRBD1. Trimming removed 6 bases from V and 4 bases from J; junction bases left unmatched: 9. Germline V gives CDR1 MNHEY, CDR2 SVGAGI. This CDR3 spans 15 amino acids. CDR3 in amino acids: CASRGVGGPYNEQFF. CDR3 nucleotides: TGTGCCAGCAGGGGGGTAGGGGGCCCTTACAATGAGCAGTTCTTC.

This clone was counted between two and nine times. The V call is TRBV5-1, the J call TRBJ1-1; no firm D call. The length of the CDR3 is 13 residues. CDR1 and CDR2 from the germline V gene are SGHRS and YFSETQ. V was clipped by 2 bases and J by 1 base, with 6 bases between them. The CDR3 DNA reads as TGCGCCAGCAGCTTTAGTGGGAACACTGAAGCTTTCTTT. This translates into CASSFSGNTEAFF.

This clone came up a few times. The chain is built from TRBV10-3 and TRBJ2-7; TRBD2 matches 7 bases. There are 13 residues in the CDR3. J lost 6 bases, V lost 3 bases, and 5 bases had no gene match. Germline loops: CDR1 ENHRY, CDR2 SYGVKD. DNA of the CDR3: TGTGCCATCAGTGACGGGGTAGCGGGCGAGCAGTACTTC. Translated, it gives CAISDGVAGEQYF.

This chain links TRBV28 with TRBJ1-3; D unclear. The germline V and J ends were trimmed by 10 bases and 0 bases, with 16 bases remaining between them. The CDR3 is made up of 15 amino acids. Germline lookup yields CDR1 MDHEN and CDR2 SYDVKM. CDR3 loop: CATEPRHHSGNTIYF. For the CDR3, the DNA is TGTGCCACCGAGCCTAGGCACCACTCTGGAAACACCATATATTTT. Together with reference TRBV28 and TRBJ1-3, the CDR3 gives the full variable domain: DVKVTQSSRYLVKRTGEKVFLECVQDMDHENMFWYRQDPGLGLRLIYFSYDVKMKEKGDIPEGYSVSREKKERFSLILESASTNQTSMYLCATEPRHHSGNTIYFGEGSWLTVV.

The rearrangement uses TRBV7-2 and TRBJ2-3, with 10 bases identical to TRBD2. CDR3 length: 17 residues. The germline gives CDR1 SGHTA, CDR2 FQGNSA. V lost 2 bases to trimming and J lost 3 bases; unmatched junction nucleotides: 8. The CDR3 is CASSLRASGRTTDTQYF. Here the CDR3 DNA reads TGTGCCAGCAGCTTAAGGGCTAGCGGGAGAACGACAGATACGCAGTATTTT.

The rearrangement uses TRBV7-8 and TRBJ2-6, with D perhaps TRBD2 (7 bases). The V and J ends lost 2 bases and 2 bases respectively, with 13 bases between them. The CDR3 loop spans 17 amino acids. CDR1 is SGHVS, CDR2 FQNEAQ, per germline. CDR3 residues: CASSLREGVTGANVLTF. The CDR3 DNA sequence: TGTGCCAGCAGCTTAAGGGAGGGGGTAACTGGGGCCAACGTCCTGACTTTC.